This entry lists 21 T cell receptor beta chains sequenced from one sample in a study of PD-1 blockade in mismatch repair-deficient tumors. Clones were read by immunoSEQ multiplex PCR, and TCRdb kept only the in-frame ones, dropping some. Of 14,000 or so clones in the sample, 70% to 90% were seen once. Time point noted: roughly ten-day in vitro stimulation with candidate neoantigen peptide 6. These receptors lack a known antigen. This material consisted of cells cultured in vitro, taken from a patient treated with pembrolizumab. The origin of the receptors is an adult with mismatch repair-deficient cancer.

This CDR3 is CASSLGYEQYF. The CDR3 DNA sequence: TGCGCCAGCAGCTTAGGATACGAGCAGTACTTC. This chain uses TRBV5-1 with TRBJ2-7; D is unclear. The CDR3 is made up of 11 amino acids. CDR1 and CDR2 (germline): SGHRS, YFSETQ. The V end was cut by 2 bases, the J end by 4 bases, with 4 bases between.

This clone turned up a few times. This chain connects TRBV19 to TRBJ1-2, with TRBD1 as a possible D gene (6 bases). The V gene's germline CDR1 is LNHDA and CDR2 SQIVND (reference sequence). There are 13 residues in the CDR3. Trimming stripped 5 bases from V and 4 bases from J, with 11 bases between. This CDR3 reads CASSPRDIYGYTF. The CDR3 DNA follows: TGTGCCAGTAGTCCGAGGGACATCTATGGCTACACCTTC.

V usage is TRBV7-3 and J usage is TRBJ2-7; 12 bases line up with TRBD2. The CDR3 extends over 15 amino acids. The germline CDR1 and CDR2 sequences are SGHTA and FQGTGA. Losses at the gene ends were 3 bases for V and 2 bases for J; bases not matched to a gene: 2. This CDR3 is CASSFLAGGPYEQYF. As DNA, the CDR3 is TGTGCCAGCAGCTTTCTAGCGGGAGGGCCCTACGAGCAGTACTTC.

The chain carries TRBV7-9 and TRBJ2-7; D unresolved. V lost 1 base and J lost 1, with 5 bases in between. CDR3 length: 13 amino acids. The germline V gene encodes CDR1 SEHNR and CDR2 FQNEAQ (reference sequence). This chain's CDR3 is CASSLDSSYEQYF. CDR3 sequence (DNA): TGTGCCAGCAGCTTAGACAGTTCCTACGAGCAGTACTTC.

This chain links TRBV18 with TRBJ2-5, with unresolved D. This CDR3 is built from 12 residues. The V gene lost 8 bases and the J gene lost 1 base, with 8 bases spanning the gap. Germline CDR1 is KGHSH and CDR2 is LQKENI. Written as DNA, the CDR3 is TGTGCCAGCCGCGACCCCCAAGAGACCCAGTACTTC. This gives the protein CASRDPQETQYF.

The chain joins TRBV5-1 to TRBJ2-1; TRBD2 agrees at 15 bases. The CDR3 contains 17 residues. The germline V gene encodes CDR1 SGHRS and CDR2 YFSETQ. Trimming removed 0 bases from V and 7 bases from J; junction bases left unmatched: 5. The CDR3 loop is CASSLGTSGRAGNEQFF. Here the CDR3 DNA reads TGCGCCAGCAGCTTGGGGACTAGCGGGAGGGCGGGGAATGAGCAGTTCTTC. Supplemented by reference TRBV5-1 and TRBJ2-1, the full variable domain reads KAGVTQTPRYLIKTRGQQVTLSCSPISGHRSVSWYQQTPGQGLQFLFEYFSETQRNKGNFPGRFSGRQFSNSRSEMNVSTLELGDSALYLCASSLGTSGRAGNEQFFGPGTRLTVL.

The CDR3 DNA sequence: TGTGCCAGCAGCAACACAGGTAGCACAGATACGCAGTATTTT. Its protein is CASSNTGSTDTQYF. V and J are TRBV7-9 and TRBJ2-3; TRBD1 might be the D (5 bases). V was clipped by 5 bases and J by 0 bases, with 9 bases between them. Germline CDR1 reads SEHNR; CDR2 reads FQNEAQ (reference sequence). The length of the CDR3 is 14 residues.

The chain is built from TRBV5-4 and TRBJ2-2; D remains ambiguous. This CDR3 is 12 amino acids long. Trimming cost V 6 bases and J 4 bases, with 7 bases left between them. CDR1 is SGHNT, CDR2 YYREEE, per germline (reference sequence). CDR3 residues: CASIKGTGELFF. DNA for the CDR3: TGTGCCAGCATAAAGGGCACCGGGGAGCTGTTTTTT.

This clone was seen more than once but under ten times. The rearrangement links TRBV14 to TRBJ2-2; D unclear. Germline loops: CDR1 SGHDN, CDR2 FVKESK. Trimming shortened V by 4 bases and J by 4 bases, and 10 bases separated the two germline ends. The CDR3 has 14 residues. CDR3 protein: CASSPRMSTGELFF. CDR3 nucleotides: TGTGCCAGCAGCCCCCGGATGTCCACCGGGGAGCTGTTTTTT.

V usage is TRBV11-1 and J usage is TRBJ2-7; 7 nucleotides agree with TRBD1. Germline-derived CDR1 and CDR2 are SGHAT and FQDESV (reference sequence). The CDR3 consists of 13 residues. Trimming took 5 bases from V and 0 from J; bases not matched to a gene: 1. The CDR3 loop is CASSHRGSYEQYF. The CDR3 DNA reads TGTGCCAGCAGCCACAGGGGCTCCTACGAGCAGTACTTC. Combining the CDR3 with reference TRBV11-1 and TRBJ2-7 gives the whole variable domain EAEVAQSPRYKITEKSQAVAFWCDPISGHATLYWYRQILGQGPELLVQFQDESVVDDSQLPKDRFSAERLKGVDSTLKIQPAELGDSAMYLCASSHRGSYEQYFGPGTRLTVT.

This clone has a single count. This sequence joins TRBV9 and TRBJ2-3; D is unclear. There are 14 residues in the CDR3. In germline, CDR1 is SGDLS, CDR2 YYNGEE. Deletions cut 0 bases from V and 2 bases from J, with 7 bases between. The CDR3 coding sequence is TGTGCCAGCAGCGTAGCTCAGGACACAGATACGCAGTATTTT. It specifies CASSVAQDTDTQYF.

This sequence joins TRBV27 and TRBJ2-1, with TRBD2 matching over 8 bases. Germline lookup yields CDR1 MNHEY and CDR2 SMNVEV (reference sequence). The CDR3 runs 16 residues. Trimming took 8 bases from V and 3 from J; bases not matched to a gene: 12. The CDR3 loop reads CASFGTGGLHYNEQFF. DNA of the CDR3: TGTGCCAGCTTCGGGACGGGAGGGCTCCACTACAATGAGCAGTTCTTC.

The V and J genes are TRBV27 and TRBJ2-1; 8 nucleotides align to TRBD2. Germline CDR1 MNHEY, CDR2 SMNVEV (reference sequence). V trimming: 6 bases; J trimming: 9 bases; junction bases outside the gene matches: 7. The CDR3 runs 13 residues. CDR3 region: CASRSSGIGEQFF. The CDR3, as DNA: TGTGCCAGCAGAAGTAGCGGGATAGGTGAGCAGTTCTTC.

Written as DNA, the CDR3 is TGTGCCAGTAGTATAGGGGGGAGAGGGACTGAAGCTTTCTTT. Its protein product is CASSIGGRGTEAFF. The chain carries TRBV19 and TRBJ1-1; the D gene is possibly TRBD1 (5 bases). The germline V gene encodes CDR1 LNHDA and CDR2 SQIVND (reference sequence). The CDR3 spans 14 residues. Trimming left V 1 base short and J 5 bases short, with 11 bases between.

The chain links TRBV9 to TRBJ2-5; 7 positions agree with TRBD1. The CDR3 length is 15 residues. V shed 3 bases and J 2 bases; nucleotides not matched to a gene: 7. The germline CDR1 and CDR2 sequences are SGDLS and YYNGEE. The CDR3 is CASSALGGPQETQYF. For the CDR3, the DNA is TGTGCCAGCAGCGCCTTAGGGGGCCCACAAGAGACCCAGTACTTC.

The CDR3 sequence: CASSPNQEVTEAFF. The CDR3 coding sequence is TGTGCCAGCTCACCGAACCAAGAGGTCACTGAAGCTTTCTTT. V is TRBV18 and J is TRBJ1-1; D not resolved. Germline CDR1 and CDR2: KGHSH and LQKENI. Trimming cost V 3 bases and J 4 bases, with 12 bases left between them. The CDR3 extends over 14 amino acids.

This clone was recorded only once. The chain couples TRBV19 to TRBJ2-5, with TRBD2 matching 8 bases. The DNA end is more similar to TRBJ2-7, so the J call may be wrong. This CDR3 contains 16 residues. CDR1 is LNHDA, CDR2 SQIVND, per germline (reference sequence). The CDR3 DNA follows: TGTGCCAGTATGGCCAGCGGGAGCCCCAAGCCCTACGAGCAGTACTTC. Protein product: CASMASGSPKPYEQYF.

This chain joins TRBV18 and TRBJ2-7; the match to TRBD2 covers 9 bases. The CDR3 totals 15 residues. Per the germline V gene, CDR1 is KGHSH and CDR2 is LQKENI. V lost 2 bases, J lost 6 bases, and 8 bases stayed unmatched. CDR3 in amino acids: CASSPIAGEQGEQYF. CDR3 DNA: TGTGCCAGCTCACCAATAGCGGGAGAACAAGGCGAGCAGTACTTC. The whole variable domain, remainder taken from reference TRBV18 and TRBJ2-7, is NAGVMQNPRHLVRRRGQEARLRCSPMKGHSHVYWYRQLPEEGLKFMVYLQKENIIDESGMPKERFSAEFPKEGPSILRIQQVVRGDSAAYFCASSPIAGEQGEQYFGPGTRLTVT.

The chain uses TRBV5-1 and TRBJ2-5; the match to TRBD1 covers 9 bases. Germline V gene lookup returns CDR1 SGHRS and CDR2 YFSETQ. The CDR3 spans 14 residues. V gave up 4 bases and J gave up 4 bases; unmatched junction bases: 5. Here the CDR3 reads CASSPGTGTETQYF. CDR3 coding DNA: TGCGCCAGCAGCCCTGGGACAGGGACAGAGACCCAGTACTTC. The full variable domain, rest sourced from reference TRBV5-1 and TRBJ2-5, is KAGVTQTPRYLIKTRGQQVTLSCSPISGHRSVSWYQQTPGQGLQFLFEYFSETQRNKGNFPGRFSGRQFSNSRSEMNVSTLELGDSALYLCASSPGTGTETQYFGPGTRLLVL.

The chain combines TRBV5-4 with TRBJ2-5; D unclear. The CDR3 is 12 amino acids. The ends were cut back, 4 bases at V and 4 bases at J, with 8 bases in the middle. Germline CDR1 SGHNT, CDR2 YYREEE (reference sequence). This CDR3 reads CASSQAPETQYF. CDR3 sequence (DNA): TGTGCCAGCAGCCAGGCACCAGAGACCCAGTACTTC.

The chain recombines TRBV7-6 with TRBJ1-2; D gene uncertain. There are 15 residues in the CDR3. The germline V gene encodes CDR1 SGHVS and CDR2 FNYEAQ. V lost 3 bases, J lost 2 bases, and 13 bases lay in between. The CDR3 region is CASSFLQEPNYGYTF. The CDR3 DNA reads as TGTGCCAGCAGCTTTCTTCAGGAACCCAACTATGGCTACACCTTC.